This paragraph reports one TCR beta chain. The antigen remains unidentified. These data belong to a study of blood T cells in healthy people across ages. Study-wide results and caveats: A greater number of naive CD4+ cells and higher diversity distinguished long-lived donors from aged donors.

A second PCR of about 6 to 11 cycles used a sample-barcoded 5' primer and a J-beta primer mix. TCRdb re-called the 5' RACE reads with MiXCR, one entry per CDR3 protein. Of about 1.8 million distinct CDR3 sequences in the sample, 49% are singletons; the top ten hold around 2.1%. Germline loops: CDR1 DFQATT, CDR2 SNEGSKA (reference sequence). The CDR3 totals 15 residues. Trimming took 2 bases from V and 6 from J, leaving 19 bases between them. The clonotype comes from a woman aged 40 to 50 in good health. The chain recombines TRBV20-1 with TRBJ1-2; D may be TRBD1 (5 bases). Specimen: blood. The CDR3 DNA reads TGCAGTGCTAGACCTCGGGGCAGGGTAGCCGATGGCTACACCTTC. Translating gives CSARPRGRVADGYTF.